This TCR beta chain emerged from a study of Ad26.COV2.S vaccination and SARS-CoV-2 variants. Overall study context: The donor participated in the COV1001 trial, in its Ad26.COV2.S arm.

The treatment was: 19 received Ad26.COV2.S at low or high dose, single or two shots; roughly five received placebo; per-sample allocation not given. Vaccine and placebo recipients were sampled on day 63 after the first injection. This CDR3 contains 14 residues. Trimming pared 3 bases from V and 1 base from J, leaving 6 bases between. Germline V gives CDR1 MGHRA, CDR2 YSYEKL. This table comes from immunoSEQ multiplex PCR, and its TCRdb copy is limited to in-frame clones, with some not included. This table holds roughly 400,000 clones, around nine tenths found once. The V and J genes are TRBV4-1 and TRBJ2-2, with D uncertain. This receptor was identified in a person aged 18-60 years who received the Ad26.COV2.S COVID-19 vaccine or a placebo. The sequencing used peripheral blood, collected in a trial of Ad26.COV2.S vaccine versus placebo. CDR3 nucleotide sequence: TGCGCCAGCAGCCATTGGGGGAACACCGGGGAGCTGTTTTTT. This gives the protein CASSHWGNTGELFF.